One and the same sample provided the 10 T cell receptor beta chains below, sequenced in a study of T-cell reconstitution after alpha-beta-depleted transplantation in children. Library preparation (for TCRbeta) was performed with unique molecular identifiers. Each CDR3 protein is one row after TCRdb ran MiXCR on the PCR reads. The table includes approximately 630,000 distinct CDR3 sequences, around 13% detected once. The starting material was PBMCs, obtained before TCRalphabeta/CD19-depleted stem cell transplant. These receptors came from a girl aged 2 to 10 with congenital amegakaryocytic thrombocytopenia, due to receive a stem cell transplant.

The rearrangement joins TRBV7-2 to TRBJ2-7; TRBD2 agrees at 8 bases. CDR3 size: 15 residues. Germline CDR1 is SGHTA and CDR2 is FQGNSA. V was pared by 1 base and J by 4 bases, with 6 bases of the junction left unmatched. The CDR3 protein is CASSLGTPGGYEQYF. As DNA, the CDR3 is TGTGCCAGCAGCTTAGGGACCCCGGGGGGGTACGAGCAGTACTTC. The variable domain in full, with the rest retrieved from reference TRBV7-2 and TRBJ2-7, is GAGVSQSPSNKVTEKGKDVELRCDPISGHTALYWYRQSLGQGLEFLIYFQGNSAPDKSGLPSDRFSAERTGGSVSTLTIQRTQQEDSAVYLCASSLGTPGGYEQYFGPGTRLTVT.

This clonotype was counted ten times or more. This sequence joins TRBV5-1 and TRBJ2-2; TRBD2 aligns across 8 bases. V shed 2 bases and J 7 bases; nucleotides not matched to a gene: 7. This CDR3 region has 15 residues. CDR1 and CDR2 (germline): SGHRS, YFSETQ. The CDR3 loop reads CASSFVDREGGELFF. The CDR3 DNA is TGCGCCAGCAGCTTCGTCGATCGGGAGGGCGGGGAGCTGTTTTTT.

The chain uses TRBV12-3 or TRBV12-4 and TRBJ2-3, with no clear D. The CDR3 covers 14 residues. The V and J ends lost 5 bases and 6 bases respectively, with 15 bases between them. The CDR3 coding sequence is TGTGCCAGCAGTCCTCCGACTGAGCCCGATACGCAGTATTTT. It translates to CASSPPTEPDTQYF.

The table lists this clonotype with many counts. The rearrangement joins TRBV7-8 to TRBJ2-1, with D maybe TRBD1 (5 bases). The ends were cut back, 0 bases at V and 8 bases at J, with 11 bases in the middle. Germline assignment: CDR1 SGHVS and CDR2 FQNEAQ. The CDR3 has 14 amino acids. The CDR3 nucleotides read TGTGCCAGCAGCTTAGCGGGATCAGGGTATGAGCAGTTCTTC. Translating it yields CASSLAGSGYEQFF.

This clonotype was recorded a few times. V is TRBV20-1 and J is TRBJ2-5, with D perhaps assigned TRBD1 or TRBD2 (7 bases each). The germline CDR1 and CDR2 sequences are DFQATT and SNEGSKA (reference sequence). The CDR3 loop spans 13 amino acids. V was clipped by 2 bases and J by 4 bases, with 11 bases between them. CDR3 loop: CSARPGGGETQYF. DNA for the CDR3: TGCAGTGCTAGACCAGGGGGGGGAGAGACCCAGTACTTC.

Ten or more counts support this clonotype. This chain links TRBV6-1 with TRBJ1-2; D remains ambiguous. Trimming took off 6 bases at V and 4 bases at J, with 15 bases between the two ends. The length of the CDR3 is 14 residues. Germline values: CDR1 MNHNS, CDR2 SASEGT. The CDR3 is CASSPYMAPYGYTF. DNA of the CDR3: TGTGCCAGCAGCCCCTATATGGCCCCCTATGGCTACACCTTC.

Many counts were recorded for this clonotype. The rearrangement joins TRBV14 to TRBJ2-7, with 12 bases fitting TRBD2. With 4 bases clipped from V and 5 bases from J, the junction kept 6 bases outside the gene matches. This CDR3 contains 15 residues. Germline CDR1 SGHDN, CDR2 FVKESK. The CDR3 region is CASSRKLAGGDEQYF. In DNA form, the CDR3 reads TGTGCCAGCAGCCGAAAACTAGCGGGAGGCGACGAGCAGTACTTC.

This clonotype was observed at least ten times. The chain couples TRBV6-1 to TRBJ2-3; 10 nucleotides agree with TRBD2. J lost 6 bases, V lost 5 bases, and 8 bases had no gene match. This CDR3 spans 15 amino acids. Germline CDR1 and CDR2: MNHNS and SASEGT. This CDR3 reads CASSRASGSGDTQYF. The CDR3 nucleotides are TGTGCCAGCAGTCGGGCTAGCGGGAGTGGCGATACGCAGTATTTT.

This clonotype was found many times. This rearrangement joins TRBV29-1 to TRBJ2-5; TRBD2 might be the D (5 bases). V lost 7 bases to trimming and J lost 2 bases, with 20 bases between them. Germline assignment: CDR1 SQVTM and CDR2 ANQGSEA. The CDR3 has 15 residues. The CDR3 protein is CSGVDFGDFQETQYF. CDR3 nucleotide sequence: TGCAGCGGCGTTGACTTCGGGGATTTTCAAGAGACCCAGTACTTC.

The J gene is TRBJ1-1, the V gene TRBV29-1, with 7 positions matching TRBD1. Germline V gene sequence: CDR1 SQVTM, CDR2 ANQGSEA. The CDR3 spans 13 residues. J was trimmed by 5 bases and V by 2 bases; bases with no gene match: 5. The CDR3 nucleotides are TGCAGCGTTGAAAGGGCAGGGGGAACTGAAGCTTTCTTT. It encodes CSVERAGGTEAFF.